The 17 T cell receptor beta chains in this list originate from one sample, sequenced in a study of cytomegalovirus exposure and HLA in healthy donors. PCR employed 60 Vbeta and 13 Jbeta primers. Profiling relied on immunoSEQ multiplex PCR, and the TCRdb table lists in-frame clones only, not all of them. The table has approximately 110,000 clones, 70% seen once. The sequenced sample was PBMCs. These receptors came from a man in his forties or fifties in good health and CMV-seropositive.

V usage is TRBV29-1 and J usage is TRBJ2-3, with a possible D match to TRBD2 (6 bases). CDR1 is SQVTM, CDR2 ANQGSEA, per germline. CDR3 length: 13 residues. V was pared by 4 bases and J by 0 bases, with 8 bases between. In nucleotides, the CDR3 is TGCAGCGTTGTTAGCGGAAGCACAGATACGCAGTATTTT. Amino acids: CSVVSGSTDTQYF.

This clone is a singleton in its sample. The chain combines TRBV2 with TRBJ2-7; TRBD2 agrees at 8 bases. The CDR3 covers 14 residues. Germline CDR1 reads SNHLY; CDR2 reads FYNNEI. The ends lost 4 bases at V and 2 bases at J; junction bases unmatched: 4. CDR3 in amino acids: CASSALAGPYEQYV. DNA of the CDR3: TGTGCCAGCAGTGCGCTAGCGGGCCCCTACGAGCAGTACGTC.

V and J are TRBV6-4 and TRBJ2-1; 10 bases are a match to TRBD2. V shed 5 bases, J shed 3 bases, and the junction held 7 bases outside the gene matches. Germline-derived CDR1 and CDR2 are MRHNA and SNTAGT. The CDR3 consists of 16 residues. Written as DNA, the CDR3 is TGTGCCAGCAGTCCCCTAGCGGGAGAGGGCTACAATGAGCAGTTCTTC. It translates to CASSPLAGEGYNEQFF.

The chain employs TRBV28 and TRBJ1-2; a possible D gene is TRBD1 (5 bases). Trimming took off 7 bases at V and 3 bases at J, with 9 bases between the two ends. The CDR3 has 12 residues. CDR1 is MDHEN and CDR2 is SYDVKM in the germline V gene. The CDR3 loop reads CASISGDYGYTF. CDR3 nucleotide sequence: TGTGCCAGCATCTCGGGGGACTATGGCTACACCTTC.

The V gene is TRBV19, the J gene TRBJ2-2, with 8 bases identical to TRBD2. The germline V gene has CDR1 LNHDA and CDR2 SQIVND (reference sequence). The CDR3 length is 15 residues. After removal of 7 bases from V and 0 bases from J, the junction contained 4 bases not matched to a gene. The CDR3 is CASTTSGTNTGELFF. The CDR3 DNA reads TGTGCCAGTACTACTAGCGGAACGAACACCGGGGAGCTGTTTTTT.

The table lists this clone with a few counts. The chain links TRBV6-5 to TRBJ1-4; D remains unclear. Germline V CDR1 and CDR2: MNHEY, SVGAGI. Trimming shortened V by 2 bases and J by 10 bases, and 11 bases separated the two germline ends. The CDR3 covers 13 residues. The CDR3 bases are TGTGCCAGCAGTTACACCGGCGGCGGAAAACTGTTTTTT. This sequence encodes CASSYTGGGKLFF.

The chain has TRBV27 and TRBJ2-1; D is unclear. V dropped 4 bases and J dropped 7 bases, with 20 bases sitting between them. The CDR3 is made up of 16 amino acids. The V gene's germline CDR1 is MNHEY and CDR2 SMNVEV (reference sequence). In nucleotides, the CDR3 is TGTGCCAGCAGTTCCCCAATCCTACTACCTTTGAATGAGCAGTTCTTC. It yields the protein CASSSPILLPLNEQFF.

The chain carries TRBV9 and TRBJ2-5; 10 bases align to TRBD2. After removal of 0 bases from V and 4 bases from J, the junction contained 9 bases not matched to a gene. This CDR3 has 17 amino acids. The germline V gene has CDR1 SGDLS and CDR2 YYNGEE. In DNA form, the CDR3 reads TGTGCCAGCAGCGTAGCTACGGGACTAGCGCCGAGAGAGACCCAGTACTTC. Its protein product is CASSVATGLAPRETQYF.

The chain combines TRBV5-4 with TRBJ2-7; 8 bases align to TRBD2. V was pared by 7 bases and J by 3 bases, with 12 bases of the junction left unmatched. CDR3 length: 15 amino acids. CDR1 is SGHNT and CDR2 is YYREEE in the germline V gene (reference sequence). CDR3 sequence (DNA): TGTGCCAGCTCTCCCCGTTGCGGGAGGATCTACGAGCAGTACGTC. Translated, it gives CASSPRCGRIYEQYV.

This chain joins TRBV9 and TRBJ2-3; 8 bases map to TRBD2. With V trimmed by 3 bases and J by 1 base, 1 base remained unmatched. In germline, CDR1 is SGDLS, CDR2 YYNGEE. This CDR3 comprises 14 residues. The CDR3 DNA sequence: TGTGCCAGCAGCGCCGGGGGGGGCACAGATACGCAGTATTTT. It translates to CASSAGGGTDTQYF.

The chain joins TRBV11-2 to TRBJ1-1; 8 bases match TRBD1. This CDR3 has 15 amino acids. V lost 0 bases, J lost 12 bases, and 12 bases stayed unmatched. Germline V gene lookup returns CDR1 SGHAT and CDR2 FQNNGV. CDR3 in DNA: TGTGCCAGCAGCTTAGAATGGCGGGGACAGGAGATGACTTTCTTT. Amino acid sequence: CASSLEWRGQEMTFF.

With regard to this clone: An end of the junction differs from the germline gene, which may be a read error. The chain carries TRBV7-7 and TRBJ2-1; TRBD2 agrees at 12 bases. CDR3 length: 15 amino acids. CDR1 is SSHAT, CDR2 FNYEAQ, per germline (reference sequence). CDR3 in DNA: TGTGCTAGCAGCATGACTAGCGGGAGTGGCAATGAGCAGTTCTTC. As protein: CASSMTSGSGNEQFF.

The V and J genes are TRBV29-1 and TRBJ2-3; weak D call: TRBD1 (5 bases). Trimming took 2 bases from V and 3 from J, leaving 15 bases between them. Germline V gene data show CDR1 as SQVTM and CDR2 as ANQGSEA. The CDR3 loop spans 15 amino acids. The CDR3 DNA sequence: TGCAGCGTTGAATTCGGGCAGGGAAGAACAGATACGCAGTATTTT. Its translation is CSVEFGQGRTDTQYF.

The chain joins TRBV7-9 to TRBJ2-3; D might be TRBD1 (6 bases). The V gene's germline CDR1 is SEHNR and CDR2 FQNEAQ (reference sequence). The V end was cut by 5 bases, the J end by 0 bases, with 9 bases between. There are 14 residues in the CDR3. CDR3 nucleotide sequence: TGTGCCAGCAGCCTCGGACAGAGCACAGATACGCAGTATTTT. Its translation is CASSLGQSTDTQYF. Looking up the rest from reference TRBV7-9 and TRBJ2-3 gives the full variable domain: DTGVSQNPRHKITKRGQNVTFRCDPISEHNRLYWYRQTLGQGPEFLTYFQNEAQLEKSRLLSDRFSAERPKGSFSTLEIQRTEQGDSAMYLCASSLGQSTDTQYFGPGTRLTVL.

This chain joins TRBV28 and TRBJ2-1, with 11 bases lining up with TRBD2. CDR3 length equals 16 residues. Germline values: CDR1 MDHEN, CDR2 SYDVKM. V dropped 5 bases and J dropped 10; count of bases not matched to a gene: 13. CDR3 nucleotides: TGTGCCAGCAGTGGAGCCGGGACTAGCGGCCGGCGAGAGCAGTTCTTC. Protein: CASSGAGTSGRREQFF.

This clone was counted once. V usage is TRBV27 and J usage is TRBJ2-1; the match to TRBD2 covers 9 bases. Looked up from germline, CDR1 is MNHEY and CDR2 is SMNVEV (reference sequence). The CDR3 covers 16 residues. The V gene end was trimmed by 4 bases and the J gene end by 5 bases; junction bases not matched to a gene: 9. This CDR3 reads CASSSYSGSGHNEQFF. The CDR3 DNA sequence: TGTGCCAGCAGTTCCTATAGCGGGAGTGGGCACAATGAGCAGTTCTTC.

The rearrangement joins TRBV2 to TRBJ2-2; 8 bases fit TRBD1. Trimming removed 5 bases from V and 4 bases from J; junction bases left unmatched: 6. Germline V CDR1 and CDR2: SNHLY, FYNNEI. The CDR3 is 15 residues long. In DNA, the CDR3 is TGTGCCAGCAGTCGTCAGGGGGCTAGCACCGGGGAGCTGTTTTTT. As protein: CASSRQGASTGELFF.